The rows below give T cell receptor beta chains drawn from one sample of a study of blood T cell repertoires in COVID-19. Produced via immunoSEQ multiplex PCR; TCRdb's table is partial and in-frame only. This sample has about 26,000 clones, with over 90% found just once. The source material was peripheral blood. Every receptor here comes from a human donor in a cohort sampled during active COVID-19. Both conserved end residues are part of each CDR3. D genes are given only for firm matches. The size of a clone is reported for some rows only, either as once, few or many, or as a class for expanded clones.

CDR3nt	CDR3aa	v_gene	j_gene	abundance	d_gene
TGCGCCAGCAGCCAAGAGAACTACCCGAACACCGGGGAGCTGTTTTTT	CASSQENYPNTGELFF	TRBV4-3	TRBJ2-2	-	-
TGTGCCAGCACCCTTTTTTTGGCTAGCGGGAGCACAGATACGCAGTATTTT	CASTLFLASGSTDTQYF	TRBV28	TRBJ2-3	-	TRBD2
TGTGCCAGCAGTTCGGACATTAATAGCAATCAGCCCCAGCATTTT	CASSSDINSNQPQHF	TRBV27	TRBJ1-5	-	-
TGTGCCAGTACCTACAGGCTTGAAGCTTTCTTT	CASTYRLEAFF	TRBV19	TRBJ1-1	-	-
TGCGCCAGCAGCCCAGCAGGGGGAGACTATGGCTACACCTTC	CASSPAGGDYGYTF	TRBV5-1	TRBJ1-2	few	TRBD1
TGTGCCGGATCGACAGGGGGGACCCAGGGCTACACCTTC	CAGSTGGTQGYTF	TRBV6-6	TRBJ1-2	-	TRBD1
TGTGCCAGCAGCAAAAACGAAGGATCGGGACAGGGGGACTACGAGCAGTACTTC	CASSKNEGSGQGDYEQYF	TRBV21-1	TRBJ2-7	-	-
TGTGCCAGCAGCTTAGGAGGCACAGATACGCAGTATTTT	CASSLGGTDTQYF	TRBV11-3	TRBJ2-3	-	-
TGTGCCAGCAGTCTTCTGGTAGGACAGCAGTATGGCTACACCTTC	CASSLLVGQQYGYTF	TRBV6-6	TRBJ1-2	-	-
TGTGCCAGCAGTCTACAAATGACAGGGCCGGAGACCCAGTACTTC	CASSLQMTGPETQYF	TRBV6-5	TRBJ2-5	-	TRBD1
TGTGCCAGCACCTCCCCTCCGGGACAGAACTACGAGCAGTACTTC	CASTSPPGQNYEQYF	TRBV6-5	TRBJ2-7	-	TRBD1
TGTGCCAGCAGTCCCCAGGGCGATGAGCAGTTCTTC	CASSPQGDEQFF	TRBV12-3/TRBV12-4	TRBJ2-1	-	-
TGTGCCAGCAGTCAACAGGGTATGGCCTACAATGAGCAGTTCTTC	CASSQQGMAYNEQFF	TRBV27	TRBJ2-1	-	-